These T cell receptor beta chains were read from a single sample in a study of OX40 agonist ivuxolimab in advanced cancers. Data came from immunoSEQ multiplex PCR; TCRdb stores just in-frame clones and leaves some out. The sample comprises fewer than 85,000 clones, 85% of which are singletons, and around 1.8% rests with the top ten. Source: CD4+ or CD8+ T cells sorted from blood, taken in a trial of the OX40 agonist ivuxolimab. The receptors were gathered from an adult with an advanced solid tumor such as melanoma, head and neck, liver or kidney cancer. CDR3s include the opening cysteine and the closing phenylalanine or tryptophan.

cdr3_aa: CASSTGSTDTQYF; v_call: TRBV6-5
cdr3_aa: CASSLVQGNQPQHF; v_call: TRBV5-1
cdr3_aa: CASSEGLWRSPQHF; v_call: TRBV6-4
cdr3_aa: CASSSGLAGDDRADTQYF; v_call: TRBV5-1
cdr3_aa: CASSSHRGSGNTIYF; v_call: TRBV19
cdr3_aa: CASSLEPHSNTGELFF; v_call: TRBV5-1
cdr3_aa: CASSEERRDEQFF; v_call: TRBV6-1
cdr3_aa: CASSRAGSNQPQHF; v_call: TRBV5-5
cdr3_aa: CASGLGEGTIYF; v_call: TRBV5-1
cdr3_aa: CASSYTHTGEKLFF; v_call: TRBV6-5
cdr3_aa: CASTPSRGAETQYF; v_call: TRBV2
cdr3_aa: CASSEAHPDTQYF; v_call: TRBV6-1
cdr3_aa: CASSPGQSNEKLFF; v_call: TRBV18